This T cell receptor (beta chain) originates from a study of blood T cell repertoires in COVID-19. Study in general: Nucleic acid was either cDNA or gDNA, and it came from T cells, B-cell-depleted T cells, or PBMCs.

There are 14 residues in the CDR3. Trimming took 4 bases from V and 5 from J, leaving 15 bases between them. In germline, CDR1 is SGHNT, CDR2 YYREEE (reference sequence). Methods used by the authors: Reference gene primer amplification gave estimated nucleated cell counts. Generated by immunoSEQ multiplex PCR, the TCRdb table keeps only in-frame clones and is missing some. That table supplies the V and J calls and clone size; D and trimming were determined from the DNA. The sample gives over 200,000 clones, approximately 91% of which show up once; roughly 2.6% is in the top ten. J is TRBJ1-1 and V is TRBV5-4; perhaps TRBD1 as D (5 bases). The sequencing input was peripheral blood. The source of this sequence is an older woman with acute or convalescent COVID-19. CDR3 DNA sequence: TGTGCCAGCAGCCCGGGACTCCAGGTTACTGAAGCTTTCTTT. Protein product: CASSPGLQVTEAFF.